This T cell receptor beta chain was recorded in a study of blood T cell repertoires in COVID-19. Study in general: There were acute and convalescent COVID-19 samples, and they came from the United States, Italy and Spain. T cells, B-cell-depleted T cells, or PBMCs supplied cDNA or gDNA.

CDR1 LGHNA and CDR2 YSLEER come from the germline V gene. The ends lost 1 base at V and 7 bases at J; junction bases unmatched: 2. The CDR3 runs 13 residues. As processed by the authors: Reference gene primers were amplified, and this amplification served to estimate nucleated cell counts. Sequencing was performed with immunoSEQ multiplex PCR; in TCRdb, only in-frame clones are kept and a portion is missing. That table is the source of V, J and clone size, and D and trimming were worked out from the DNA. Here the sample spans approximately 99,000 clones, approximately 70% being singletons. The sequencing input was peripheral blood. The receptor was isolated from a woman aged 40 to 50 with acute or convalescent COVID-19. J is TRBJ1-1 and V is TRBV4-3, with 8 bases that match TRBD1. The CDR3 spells CASSQGQGSEAFF. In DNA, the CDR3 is TGCGCCAGCAGCCAAGGACAGGGGAGTGAAGCTTTCTTT.